Presented here are 27 T cell receptor beta chains from one specimen sequenced in a study of T-cell reconstitution after alpha-beta-depleted transplantation in children. Researchers prepared the TCRbeta library using unique molecular identifiers, the study reports. TCRdb fed the PCR reads into MiXCR, producing one record per CDR3 protein. The sample holds 150,000 to 200,000 distinct CDR3 sequences, around 10% seen once. The sequencing used PBMCs, collected before TCRalphabeta/CD19-depleted stem cell transplant. These receptors all stem from a boy aged 2-15 years with acute myeloid leukemia, due to receive a stem cell transplant.

Regarding this clonotype: A junction boundary mismatches the germline segment, possibly from a read error. This sequence joins TRBV13 and TRBJ1-1, with 10 bases lining up with TRBD1. This CDR3 has 15 residues. Germline CDR1 reads PRHDT; CDR2 reads FYEKMQ (reference sequence). CDR3 amino acids: CACSPRTGGNTEAFF. The CDR3 nucleotides are TGTGCCTGCAGCCCGAGGACAGGGGGGAACACTGAAGCTTTCTTT.

This clonotype was observed many times. The J gene is TRBJ2-7, the V gene TRBV12-3 or TRBV12-4; tentative D call: TRBD2 (6 bases). V was clipped by 3 bases and J by 2 bases, with 14 bases between them. This CDR3 contains 15 residues. CDR3 sequence: CASSLEGLRPYEQYF. DNA for the CDR3: TGTGCCAGCAGTTTGGAGGGACTTCGGCCCTACGAGCAGTACTTC.

This clonotype was counted many times. This rearrangement joins TRBV6-5 to TRBJ1-2, with D possibly matching TRBD1 (6 bases). Germline-derived CDR1 and CDR2 are MNHEY and SVGAGI. The CDR3 runs 15 residues. Trimming took 0 bases from V and 4 from J, leaving 12 bases between them. DNA for the CDR3: TGTGCCAGCAGTTACTCGAATCAGGGGTTCTATGGCTACACCTTC. Residues: CASSYSNQGFYGYTF.

This clonotype was observed many times. V usage is TRBV4-1 and J usage is TRBJ1-2; 7 nucleotides align to TRBD1. With V trimmed by 3 bases and J by 3 bases, 4 bases remained unmatched. CDR3 length: 14 amino acids. The V gene's germline CDR1 is MGHRA and CDR2 YSYEKL. The CDR3 bases are TGCGCCAGCAGCCAGACAGGGTTGGACTATGGCTACACCTTC. It yields the protein CASSQTGLDYGYTF.

There are many counts of this clonotype. The J gene is TRBJ1-1, the V gene TRBV6-1; D remains unclear. This CDR3 is 16 amino acids long. The V end lost 0 bases, the J end lost 7 bases, and 18 bases lay between the germline ends. Germline assignment: CDR1 MNHNS and CDR2 SASEGT. This CDR3 reads CASSEAGALTLFEAFF. Written as DNA, the CDR3 is TGTGCCAGCAGTGAAGCAGGAGCTTTAACCCTGTTTGAAGCTTTCTTT.

The genes are TRBV7-3 and TRBJ2-1; tentative D call: TRBD1 (6 bases). This CDR3 region has 12 residues. Germline V lookup: CDR1 SGHTA, CDR2 FQGTGA. Trimming cost V 4 bases and J 16 bases, with 17 bases left between them. CDR3 coding DNA: TGTGCCAGCAGCTCCCGACAGGTTGAATGCTTCTTC. Translating gives CASSSRQVECFF.

This clonotype showed up many times. This could be a read error, since a much larger clone is one nucleotide away. The rearrangement joins TRBV3-1 to TRBJ2-7, with 11 positions matching TRBD2. The germline V gene has CDR1 LGHDT and CDR2 YNNKEL (reference sequence). The CDR3 has 15 residues. V lost 8 bases, J lost 6 bases, and 12 bases stayed unmatched. The CDR3 nucleotides are TGTGCCAGCTGCCCCCCGGGGACTAGCGGAAGCGAGCAGTACTTC. Protein: CASCPPGTSGSEQYF.

The sample holds many counts of this clonotype. The V gene is TRBV20-1, the J gene TRBJ1-2; D might be TRBD1 (5 bases). Trimming cost V 5 bases and J 4 bases, with 17 bases left between them. Germline loops: CDR1 DFQATT, CDR2 SNEGSKA (reference sequence). This CDR3 spans 14 amino acids. In DNA, the CDR3 is TGCAGTGCTGGACTTCGGGGGGGTGTCTATGGCTACACCTTC. It translates to CSAGLRGGVYGYTF.

This clonotype was seen at least ten times. This chain uses TRBV7-3 with TRBJ1-1; D call uncertain. The CDR3 is made up of 13 amino acids. Per germline, CDR1 SGHTA and CDR2 FQGTGA. Trimming left V 1 base short and J 1 base short, with 4 bases between. CDR3 sequence reads: CASSLKQNTEAFF. The CDR3 DNA reads as TGTGCCAGCAGCTTAAAACAGAACACTGAAGCTTTCTTT.

This chain uses TRBV4-1 with TRBJ1-5; 7 positions match TRBD1. The CDR3 totals 16 residues. Germline CDR1 reads MGHRA; CDR2 reads YSYEKL. V was pared by 0 bases and J by 4 bases, with 6 bases of the junction left unmatched. The CDR3 region is CASSQELGQRNQPQHF. In nucleotides, the CDR3 is TGCGCCAGCAGCCAAGAGTTGGGACAGCGAAATCAGCCCCAGCATTTT.

This clonotype was detected many times. The chain couples TRBV5-1 to TRBJ2-1; D call uncertain. V gave up 0 bases and J gave up 5 bases, with 15 bases separating them. In germline, CDR1 is SGHRS, CDR2 YFSETQ. CDR3 length: 16 residues. DNA of the CDR3: TGCGCCAGCAGCTTGGGGGCACTCACCGTAAACAATGAGCAGTTCTTC. As protein: CASSLGALTVNNEQFF.

This clonotype was counted ten times or more. The chain carries TRBV6-2 or TRBV6-3 and TRBJ2-5; D may be TRBD2 (5 bases). With 9 bases removed from V and 5 bases from J, the gap between germline ends came to 25 bases. This CDR3 has 16 residues. Germline lookup yields CDR1 MNHEY and CDR2 SVGEGT. CDR3 in DNA: TGTGCCAGTCTAAGAAAGCCGAGGGCCCTCTGGGAGACCCAGTACTTC. Protein sequence: CASLRKPRALWETQYF.

This clonotype was recorded many times. The chain couples TRBV19 to TRBJ2-3; 11 nucleotides match TRBD2. V trimming: 4 bases; J trimming: 8 bases; junction bases outside the gene matches: 11. This CDR3 comprises 16 residues. Germline V lookup: CDR1 LNHDA, CDR2 SQIVND (reference sequence). CDR3 residues: CASSTTSGGVYRTQYF. CDR3 DNA: TGTGCCAGTAGTACTACTAGCGGGGGAGTATACCGTACGCAGTATTTT.

Ten or more counts support this clonotype. J is TRBJ2-3 and V is TRBV20-1; perhaps TRBD2 as D (7 bases). Germline CDR1 is DFQATT and CDR2 is SNEGSKA (reference sequence). V lost 0 bases and J 0 bases, leaving 16 bases between the germline ends. The CDR3 covers 17 residues. The CDR3 here is CSARDNREGSSTDTQYF. The CDR3, as DNA: TGCAGTGCTAGAGATAACAGGGAGGGGTCGAGCACAGATACGCAGTATTTT.

In its sample, this clonotype was seen many times. The V and J genes are TRBV7-8 and TRBJ2-1, with D possibly being TRBD1 or TRBD2 (7 bases each). CDR3 length: 17 residues. Per germline, CDR1 SGHVS and CDR2 FQNEAQ. Trimming took 2 bases from V and 4 from J, leaving 18 bases between them. As DNA, the CDR3 is TGTGCCAGCAGCTTAAGGTCAGCGGGACAGAGTTACAATGAGCAGTTCTTC. This codes for CASSLRSAGQSYNEQFF.

This clonotype came up many times. This rearrangement joins TRBV5-1 to TRBJ2-7; unclear D gene. The CDR3 length is 13 residues. V was clipped by 0 bases and J by 9 bases, with 13 bases between them. CDR1 is SGHRS, CDR2 YFSETQ, per germline. CDR3 nucleotide sequence: TGCGCCAGCAGCTTGGTGGGCCGCTCCGGGCAGTACTTC. Amino acid sequence: CASSLVGRSGQYF.

This clonotype was detected a few times. The chain is built from TRBV11-1 and TRBJ1-3; D is perhaps TRBD1 (5 bases). The CDR3 is 19 amino acids. The germline gives CDR1 SGHAT, CDR2 FQDESV (reference sequence). Trimming shortened V by 7 bases and J by 0 bases, and 25 bases separated the two germline ends. CDR3 DNA: TGTGCCAGCAACAGGCAGAAGGGCTTCGAGAAGGACTCTGGAAACACCATATATTTT. Protein sequence: CASNRQKGFEKDSGNTIYF.

This clonotype was found many times. The genes are TRBV7-9 and TRBJ2-6; no reliable D call. Trimming took off 6 bases at V and 6 bases at J, with 9 bases between the two ends. The CDR3 is 13 amino acids. Germline values: CDR1 SEHNR, CDR2 FQNEAQ (reference sequence). CDR3 DNA: TGTGCCAGCAGGTCCCTGGAGGCCAACGTCCTGACTTTC. Protein product: CASRSLEANVLTF.

This clonotype was seen repeatedly, ten times or more. V and J are TRBV4-1 and TRBJ2-3, with D tentatively TRBD2 (6 bases). CDR1 and CDR2 from the germline V gene are MGHRA and YSYEKL. The germline V and J ends were trimmed by 6 bases and 2 bases, with 12 bases remaining between them. The length of the CDR3 is 14 residues. CDR3 residues: CASRLTSPTDTQYF. CDR3 nucleotides: TGCGCCAGCAGGCTGACTAGTCCCACAGATACGCAGTATTTT.

For this clonotype: A much larger clone lies one base from this, so it may be a read error. This sequence joins TRBV3-1 and TRBJ2-4; 12 positions agree with TRBD2. With V trimmed by 8 bases and J by 0 bases, 14 bases remained unmatched. Germline V gene lookup returns CDR1 LGHDT and CDR2 YNNKEL (reference sequence). This CDR3 is built from 19 residues. CDR3 loop: CASCQPGLAGLRAKNIQYF. The CDR3 coding sequence is TGTGCCAGCTGTCAGCCGGGACTAGCGGGTCTGAGAGCCAAAAACATTCAGTACTTC.

This clonotype has a count of ten or more. V usage is TRBV20-1 and J usage is TRBJ1-6, with unresolved D. Trimming cost V 2 bases and J 6 bases, with 5 bases left between them. This CDR3 is built from 12 residues. Germline assignment: CDR1 DFQATT and CDR2 SNEGSKA (reference sequence). CDR3 amino acids: CSARQTNSPLHF. Written as DNA, the CDR3 is TGCAGTGCTAGACAAACTAATTCACCCCTCCACTTT.

This clonotype was found many times. The junction differs from germline at one of its ends, possibly a read error. V gene TRBV20-1 combines with J gene TRBJ2-7, with TRBD1 matching 8 bases. The germline gives CDR1 DFQATT, CDR2 SNEGSKA (reference sequence). There are 11 residues in the CDR3. CDR3 in DNA: TGCAGTGCTTCGCGGGACAGGACTACGGACTTC. Protein: CSASRDRTTDF.

This clonotype was seen many times. The genes are TRBV29-1 and TRBJ2-1, with TRBD2 identical over 13 bases. The CDR3 is 16 amino acids. V lost 6 bases and J lost 4; bases outside the gene matches: 9. CDR1 and CDR2 (germline): SQVTM, ANQGSEA. The CDR3 bases are TGCAGCGTCCTTTCGAGACTAGCGGGAGGATACAATGAGCAGTTCTTC. Translation: CSVLSRLAGGYNEQFF.

The sample holds many counts of this clonotype. The chain has TRBV7-8 and TRBJ1-1, with D perhaps matching TRBD1 (5 bases). The V and J ends lost 1 base and 6 bases respectively, with 18 bases between them. CDR1 SGHVS and CDR2 FQNEAQ come from the germline V gene. The CDR3 is 16 amino acids. The CDR3 protein is CASSLVISWGSAEAFF. CDR3 coding DNA: TGTGCCAGCAGCTTAGTAATAAGTTGGGGGTCCGCTGAAGCTTTCTTT.

This clonotype came up many times. The chain links TRBV7-8 to TRBJ2-2; 7 bases agree with TRBD2. With 5 bases clipped from V and 2 bases from J, the junction kept 14 bases outside the gene matches. CDR3 size: 18 residues. The germline V gene encodes CDR1 SGHVS and CDR2 FQNEAQ. CDR3 DNA: TGTGCCAGCAGCCAAACTAGGCGGAGCGGGGCCAACACCGGGGAGCTGTTTTTT. It specifies CASSQTRRSGANTGELFF.

This clonotype appeared many times. The rearrangement uses TRBV20-1 and TRBJ2-5; 9 bases map to TRBD1. There are 14 residues in the CDR3. With V trimmed by 6 bases and J by 3 bases, 8 bases remained unmatched. Looked up from germline, CDR1 is DFQATT and CDR2 is SNEGSKA (reference sequence). CDR3 protein: CSAIPRTGEETQYF. The CDR3 region has the DNA TGCAGTGCCATACCCCGGACAGGGGAAGAGACCCAGTACTTC.

Only a few counts were recorded for this clonotype. The rearrangement uses TRBV2 and TRBJ2-2; no clear D. V was clipped by 4 bases and J by 5 bases, with 14 bases between them. Germline values: CDR1 SNHLY, CDR2 FYNNEI. This CDR3 is 15 amino acids long. CDR3: CASSAIGPGTGELFF. The CDR3, as DNA: TGTGCCAGCAGTGCCATAGGTCCTGGGACCGGGGAGCTGTTTTTT.